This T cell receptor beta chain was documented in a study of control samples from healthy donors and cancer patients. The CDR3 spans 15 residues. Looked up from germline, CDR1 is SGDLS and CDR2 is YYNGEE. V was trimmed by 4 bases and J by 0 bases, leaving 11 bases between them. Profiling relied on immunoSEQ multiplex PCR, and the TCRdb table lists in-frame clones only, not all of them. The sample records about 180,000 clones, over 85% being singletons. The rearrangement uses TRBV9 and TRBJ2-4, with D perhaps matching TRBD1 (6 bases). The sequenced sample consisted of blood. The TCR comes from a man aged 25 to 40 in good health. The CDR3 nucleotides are TGTGCCAGCAGCCTCCAGGGGTTAGCCAAAAACATTCAGTACTTC. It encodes CASSLQGLAKNIQYF.